What follows are 15 T cell receptor beta chains derived from one specimen sequenced in a study of blood T cell repertoires in COVID-19. The data were produced by immunoSEQ multiplex PCR, yet TCRdb's version contains in-frame clones alone and is incomplete. In the table there are 150,000 to 200,000 clones, 82% of which are singletons. Sequenced input: peripheral blood. The receptor set was obtained from a woman between 70 and 85 years old with acute or convalescent COVID-19.

V and J are TRBV28 and TRBJ1-1; D is unclear. The germline V gene encodes CDR1 MDHEN and CDR2 SYDVKM. The CDR3 sequence is 15 residues long. The V end lost 3 bases, the J end lost 3 bases, and 14 bases lay between the germline ends. DNA for the CDR3: TGTGCCAGCAGTTTCCTGACAATGGGAGACACTGAAGCTTTCTTT. Translation gives CASSFLTMGDTEAFF.

The rearrangement links TRBV6-2 or TRBV6-3 to TRBJ1-1, with 9 bases matching TRBD1. V trimming: 5 bases; J trimming: 1 base; junction bases outside the gene matches: 5. This CDR3 region has 15 residues. The germline gives CDR1 MNHEY, CDR2 SVGEGT. DNA for the CDR3: TGTGCCAGCAGTCGCGTGACAGGGGGGAACACTGAAGCTTTCTTT. The encoded protein is CASSRVTGGNTEAFF.

This clone has just one count. The chain is built from TRBV5-4 and TRBJ2-7, with D possibly matching TRBD2 (6 bases). Germline values: CDR1 SGHNT, CDR2 YYREEE (reference sequence). The CDR3 contains 17 residues. V lost 0 bases, J lost 4 bases, and 20 bases lay in between. The CDR3 loop is CASSLVGSGSNFYEQYF. CDR3 nucleotides: TGTGCCAGCAGCTTGGTAGGTAGCGGCTCCAACTTTTACGAGCAGTACTTC.

The rearrangement uses TRBV18 and TRBJ2-5, with D perhaps matching TRBD1 (5 bases). CDR3 length: 14 amino acids. Trimming pared 4 bases from V and 4 bases from J, leaving 13 bases between. Per the germline V gene, CDR1 is KGHSH and CDR2 is LQKENI. DNA of the CDR3: TGTGCCAGCTCACAGGATCGAAGGGGAGAGACCCAGTACTTC. It specifies CASSQDRRGETQYF. The whole variable domain, remainder taken from reference TRBV18 and TRBJ2-5, is NAGVMQNPRHLVRRRGQEARLRCSPMKGHSHVYWYRQLPEEGLKFMVYLQKENIIDESGMPKERFSAEFPKEGPSILRIQQVVRGDSAAYFCASSQDRRGETQYFGPGTRLLVL.

This chain uses TRBV7-8 with TRBJ1-4; D may be TRBD1 (5 bases). V was cut by 2 bases and J by 5 bases, with 12 bases left in between. Germline V gene lookup returns CDR1 SGHVS and CDR2 FQNEAQ. The CDR3 totals 15 residues. The CDR3: CASSLRAGRNEKLFF. CDR3 nucleotides: TGTGCCAGCAGCTTAAGGGCAGGGAGGAATGAAAAACTGTTTTTT.

This clone was counted once. The V gene is TRBV7-9, the J gene TRBJ1-1; no reliable D call. The CDR3 is made up of 13 amino acids. Germline V gives CDR1 SEHNR, CDR2 FQNEAQ (reference sequence). V lost 5 bases and J lost 8, with 15 bases in between. The CDR3 sequence: CASSPQVEGEAFF. CDR3 nucleotide sequence: TGTGCCAGCAGCCCCCAGGTAGAGGGCGAAGCTTTCTTT.

This clone was picked up a small number of times. This chain joins TRBV6-5 and TRBJ1-2; D call uncertain. Germline values: CDR1 MNHEY, CDR2 SVGAGI. The CDR3 has 15 amino acids. V shed 4 bases and J shed 0 bases, with 12 bases lying between them. In DNA, the CDR3 is TGTGCCAGCAGTTCTGCCCCGGGAGCTAACTATGGCTACACCTTC. Protein: CASSSAPGANYGYTF.

This chain links TRBV24-1 with TRBJ2-2; D is unclear. The CDR3 consists of 14 residues. Germline-derived CDR1 and CDR2 are KGHDR and SFDVKD. Trimming removed 7 bases at V and 0 bases at J, with 8 bases between. The CDR3 reads CATSPSSNTGELFF. The CDR3 region has the DNA TGTGCCACCAGCCCTAGTTCGAACACCGGGGAGCTGTTTTTT.

This chain uses TRBV30 with TRBJ1-2; D may be TRBD1 (6 bases). The CDR3 spans 13 residues. CDR1 is GTSNPN and CDR2 is SVGIG in the germline V gene (reference sequence). V lost 4 bases to trimming and J lost 0 bases, with 9 bases between them. The DNA for the CDR3 is TGTGCCTGGAACAGGGAAGCTAACTATGGCTACACCTTC. Protein sequence: CAWNREANYGYTF.

At least ten counts were recorded for this clone. The chain combines TRBV13 with TRBJ2-3; 14 nucleotides align to TRBD2. The CDR3 contains 16 residues. V gave up 4 bases and J gave up 3 bases; unmatched junction bases: 3. CDR1 is PRHDT and CDR2 is FYEKMQ in the germline V gene (reference sequence). For the CDR3, the DNA is TGTGCCAGCAGCTCCCGACTAGCGGGAGGGACAGATACGCAGTATTTT. Translation gives CASSSRLAGGTDTQYF. The variable domain in full, with the rest retrieved from reference TRBV13 and TRBJ2-3, is AAGVIQSPRHLIKEKRETATLKCYPIPRHDTVYWYQQGPGQDPQFLISFYEKMQSDKGSIPDRFSAQQFSDYHSELNMSSLELGDSALYFCASSSRLAGGTDTQYFGPGTRLTVL.

In its sample, this clone was seen once. The chain joins TRBV19 to TRBJ1-1; TRBD1 might be the D (6 bases). V was cut by 8 bases and J by 1 base, with 17 bases left in between. This CDR3 has 15 residues. Germline V gene lookup returns CDR1 LNHDA and CDR2 SQIVND (reference sequence). The CDR3 spells CASHQQGLSNTEAFF. CDR3 bases: TGTGCCAGTCATCAACAGGGCCTCTCGAACACTGAAGCTTTCTTT.

This clone was picked up a small number of times. The chain is built from TRBV28 and TRBJ2-5, with 8 bases identical to TRBD1. Losses at the gene ends were 4 bases for V and 5 bases for J; bases not matched to a gene: 9. CDR1 and CDR2 (germline): MDHEN, SYDVKM. CDR3 length equals 15 residues. The CDR3 protein is CASSSADRALETQYF. The CDR3 DNA reads TGTGCCAGCAGTTCCGCGGACAGGGCGCTGGAGACCCAGTACTTC.

The rearrangement uses TRBV5-6 and TRBJ1-1; D gene unclear. The CDR3 loop spans 13 amino acids. V was cut by 4 bases and J by 1 base, with 8 bases left in between. Germline values: CDR1 SGHDT, CDR2 YYEEEE. CDR3 in amino acids: CASSVWANTEAFF. CDR3 nucleotides: TGTGCCAGCAGCGTGTGGGCGAACACTGAAGCTTTCTTT.

V gene TRBV6-5 combines with J gene TRBJ1-1; tentatively, D is TRBD1 (6 bases). Germline CDR1 reads MNHEY; CDR2 reads SVGAGI. The V end lost 6 bases, the J end lost 7 bases, and 15 bases lay between the germline ends. The CDR3 is 13 amino acids. The CDR3 nucleotides read TGTGCCAGCAGCGGAAGGGGGTCAGGTGAAGCTTTCTTT. Amino acid sequence: CASSGRGSGEAFF.

CDR3 sequence reads: CASSLTSGITEAFF. As DNA, the CDR3 is TGTGCCAGCAGTTTGACCTCAGGGATCACTGAAGCTTTCTTT. The rearrangement links TRBV6-2 or TRBV6-3 to TRBJ1-1, with D possibly being TRBD1 (5 bases). The CDR3 sequence is 14 residues long. Germline V lookup: CDR1 MNHEY, CDR2 SVGEGT. V lost 4 bases and J lost 4, with 13 bases in between.